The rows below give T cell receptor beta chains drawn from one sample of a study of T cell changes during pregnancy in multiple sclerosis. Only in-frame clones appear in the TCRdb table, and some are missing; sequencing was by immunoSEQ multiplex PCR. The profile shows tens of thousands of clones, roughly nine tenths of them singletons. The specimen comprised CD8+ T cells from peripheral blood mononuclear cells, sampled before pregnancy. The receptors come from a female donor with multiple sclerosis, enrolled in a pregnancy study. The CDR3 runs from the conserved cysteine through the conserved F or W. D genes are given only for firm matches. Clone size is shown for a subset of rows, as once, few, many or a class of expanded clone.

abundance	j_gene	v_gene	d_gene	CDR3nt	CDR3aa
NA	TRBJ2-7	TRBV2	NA	TGTGCCAGCCAAGGACACATCTACGAGCAGTACTTC	CASQGHIYEQYF
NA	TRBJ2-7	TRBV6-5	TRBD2	TGTGCCAGCAGCTCCTCCACTAGCGTGGCTGACGAGCAGTACTTC	CASSSSTSVADEQYF
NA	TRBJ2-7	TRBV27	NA	TGTGCCAGCAGTTTTAGGAGGGACGCCTACGAGCAGTACTTC	CASSFRRDAYEQYF
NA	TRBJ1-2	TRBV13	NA	TGTGCCAGCAGCCGGACACGCAACTATGGCTACACCTTC	CASSRTRNYGYTF
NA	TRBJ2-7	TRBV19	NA	TGTGCCAGTAATGCCGCTTTGGGGAGCTACGAGCAGTACTTC	CASNAALGSYEQYF
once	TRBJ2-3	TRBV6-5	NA	TGTGCCAGCAGTTGGCTAGGCGAACATACGCAGTATTTT	CASSWLGEHTQYF
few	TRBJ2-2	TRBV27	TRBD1	TGTGCCAGCAGTTTATCGGGACAGGGGAGTGAGAGCGGGGAGCTGTTTTTT	CASSLSGQGSESGELFF
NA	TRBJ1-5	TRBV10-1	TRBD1	TGCGCCAGCTATCACAGGGGGTTTGGCAATCAGCCCCAGCATTTT	CASYHRGFGNQPQHF
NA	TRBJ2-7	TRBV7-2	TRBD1	TGTGCCAGCAGCCCGGGGACAGGGGGGCCCTACGAGCAGTACTTC	CASSPGTGGPYEQYF
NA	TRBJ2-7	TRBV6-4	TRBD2	TGTGCCAGCAGTGAAGGGACTAGCGGCTACGAGCAGTACTTC	CASSEGTSGYEQYF
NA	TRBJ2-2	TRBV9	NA	TGTGCCAGCAGCCGTGTGAACACCGGGGAGCTGTTTTTT	CASSRVNTGELFF
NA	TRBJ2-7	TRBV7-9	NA	TGTGCCAGCAGCCGCGAACGCTACGAGCAGTACTTC	CASSRERYEQYF
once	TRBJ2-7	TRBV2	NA	TGTGCCAGCAGCGGAAACAGCTACGAGCAGTACTTC	CASSGNSYEQYF
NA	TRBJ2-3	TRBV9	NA	TGTGCCAGCAGCCTCAGCACAGATACGCAGTATTTT	CASSLSTDTQYF
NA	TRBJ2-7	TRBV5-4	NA	TGTGCCAGCAGCTTGATGATAGGGGCAGATCGAACCTACGAGCAGTACTTC	CASSLMIGADRTYEQYF
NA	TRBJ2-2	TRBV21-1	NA	TGTGCCAGCAGCCGAATCCAGTCGAGTGTTTGGACACAGAACACCGGGGAGCTGTTTTTT	CASSRIQSSVWTQNTGELFF
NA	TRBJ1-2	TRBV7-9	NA	TGTGCCAGCAGCTTAGGTTCTTCGTATGGCTACACCTTC	CASSLGSSYGYTF
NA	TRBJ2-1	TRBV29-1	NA	TGCAGCGTTGATGGGGGCACCTACAATGAGCAGTTCTTC	CSVDGGTYNEQFF
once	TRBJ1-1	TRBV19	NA	TGTGCCAGTAGATACGACAGATTGAACACTGAAGCTTTCTTT	CASRYDRLNTEAFF
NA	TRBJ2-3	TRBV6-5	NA	TGTGCCAGCCGGACAGCTAGCACAGATACGCAGTATTTT	CASRTASTDTQYF
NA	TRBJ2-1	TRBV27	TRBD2	TGTGCCAGCAGTCTCATAGCGGGGGCCTACAATGAGCAGTTCTTC	CASSLIAGAYNEQFF
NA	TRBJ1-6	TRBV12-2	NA	TGTGCAAGTCGCTTAGCTTCTAAACAGGGCGGCTCACCCCTCCACTTT	CASRLASKQGGSPLHF
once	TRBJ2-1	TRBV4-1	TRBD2	TGCGCCAGCAGCCAAACCACTAGCGGGGAGCAGTTCTTC	CASSQTTSGEQFF
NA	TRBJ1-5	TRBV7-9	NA	TGTGCCAGCAGCTCAGAGAGGGTTAGCAATCAGCCCCAGCATTTT	CASSSERVSNQPQHF
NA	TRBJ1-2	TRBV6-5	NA	TGTGCCAGCAGTCGAACAGGGTTGGGCTACACCTTC	CASSRTGLGYTF
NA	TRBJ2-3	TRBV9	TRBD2	TGTGCCAGCAGCACCCCAAAACTAGCGGATAGCACAGATACGCAGTATTTT	CASSTPKLADSTDTQYF
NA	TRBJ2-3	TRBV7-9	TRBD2	TGTGCCAGCAGCTTAAGGCCTTCCGGGGGGGGCCGGATGGATACGCAGTATTTT	CASSLRPSGGGRMDTQYF
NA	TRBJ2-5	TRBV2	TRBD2	TGTGCCAGCAGTGAAGCAGGGATAGCGGGGCTACAAGAGACCCAGTACTTC	CASSEAGIAGLQETQYF
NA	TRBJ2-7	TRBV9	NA	TGTGCCAGCAGCCCCACAGGGTATCTATACGAGCAGTACTTC	CASSPTGYLYEQYF
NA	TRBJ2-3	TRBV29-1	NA	TGCAGCGTTTTCCCCCCTGAGAGCACAGATACGCAGTATTTT	CSVFPPESTDTQYF
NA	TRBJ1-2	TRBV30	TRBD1	TGTGCCTGGACGTTGACAGGGGGATACTATGGCTACACCTTC	CAWTLTGGYYGYTF
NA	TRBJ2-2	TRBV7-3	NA	TGTGCCAGCAGCCCCTTGGGGAGGTGGAACGGGGAGCTGTTTTTT	CASSPLGRWNGELFF
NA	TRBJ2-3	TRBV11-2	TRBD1	TGTGCCAGCAGCTCTGTGGGGACAGGAGACTATACGCAGTATTTT	CASSSVGTGDYTQYF
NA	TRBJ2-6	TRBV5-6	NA	TGTGCCAGCATCAACAGGGACTCTGGGGCCAACGTCCTGACTTTC	CASINRDSGANVLTF
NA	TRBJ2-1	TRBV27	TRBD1	TGTGCCAGCAGTTTATCGCCCGGGACAGGGGGCAATGAGCAGTTCTTC	CASSLSPGTGGNEQFF